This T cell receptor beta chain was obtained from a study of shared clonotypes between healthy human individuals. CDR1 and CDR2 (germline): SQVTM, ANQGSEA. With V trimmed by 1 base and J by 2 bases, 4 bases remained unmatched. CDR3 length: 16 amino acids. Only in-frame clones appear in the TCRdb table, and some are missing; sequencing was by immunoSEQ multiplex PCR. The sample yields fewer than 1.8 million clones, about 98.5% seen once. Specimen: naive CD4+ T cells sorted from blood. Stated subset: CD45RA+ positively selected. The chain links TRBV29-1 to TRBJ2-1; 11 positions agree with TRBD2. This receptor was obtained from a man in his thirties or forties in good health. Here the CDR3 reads CSVEGLLAGAYNEQFF. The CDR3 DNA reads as TGCAGCGTTGAAGGTCTACTAGCGGGAGCCTACAATGAGCAGTTCTTC.